This T cell receptor beta chain was observed in a study of blood T cells in healthy people across ages. Using a J-beta primer mix together with a sample-barcoded 5' primer, a second PCR was run for roughly 6 to 12 cycles. Via MiXCR, TCRdb re-called the 5' RACE reads, giving one row per CDR3 protein. The sample carries more than 1,000,000 distinct CDR3 sequences, around 27% recorded once. This clonotype turned up a few times. In addition, the sample was reused for a study of T cells of mothers and their children. That study adds: Material was donated by three healthy Caucasian mothers and their six children. Persistent microchimeric T cell clones were not found at ~100 per million sensitivity.

The receptor comes from a girl between 2 and 10 years old in good health. The sequencing sample was made of blood.

The CDR3 sequence is CSARAVLFSTSSYNEQFF. CDR3 in DNA: TGCAGTGCTAGAGCGGTACTTTTCTCCACTAGCTCCTACAATGAGCAGTTCTTC. The rearrangement uses TRBV20-1 and TRBJ2-1, with D perhaps TRBD2 (5 bases). The CDR3 length is 18 residues. The germline V gene has CDR1 DFQATT and CDR2 SNEGSKA (reference sequence). V shed 1 base and J shed 0 bases, with 19 bases lying between them.